The clone carrying this TCR beta chain has just a few counts. The junction departs from the called germline gene at one end, perhaps through a read error. Other DNA sequences of this sample code for an identical CDR3. TCRdb's table, derived via immunoSEQ multiplex PCR, lists solely in-frame clones and lacks some. This sample has 120,000 to 150,000 clones, with approximately 88% found just once. This record comes from a study of cytomegalovirus exposure and HLA in healthy donors. The germline gives CDR1 GTSNPN, CDR2 SVGIG (reference sequence). The CDR3 covers 11 residues. Sequencing used PBMCs. The receptor was derived from a man between 18 and 29 years old in good health and CMV-seropositive. The chain is built from TRBV30 and TRBJ1-1, with 10 nucleotides matching TRBD1. As DNA, the CDR3 is TGTGCCTGGAGTGCTCGACAGGGGGCGACCTTT. Translated, it gives CAWSARQGATF.